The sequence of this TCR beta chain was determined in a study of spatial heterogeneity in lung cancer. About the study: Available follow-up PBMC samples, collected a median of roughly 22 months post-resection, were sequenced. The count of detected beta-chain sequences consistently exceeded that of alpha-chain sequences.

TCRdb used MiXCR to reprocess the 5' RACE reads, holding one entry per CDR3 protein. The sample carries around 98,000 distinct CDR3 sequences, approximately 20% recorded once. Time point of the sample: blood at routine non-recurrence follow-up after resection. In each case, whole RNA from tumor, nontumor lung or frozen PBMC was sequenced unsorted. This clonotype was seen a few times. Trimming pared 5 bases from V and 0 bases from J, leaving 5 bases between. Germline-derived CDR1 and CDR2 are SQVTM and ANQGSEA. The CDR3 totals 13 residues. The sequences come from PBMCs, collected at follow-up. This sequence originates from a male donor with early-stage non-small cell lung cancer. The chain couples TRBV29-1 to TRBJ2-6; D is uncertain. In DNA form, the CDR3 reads TGCAGCGTTAGAGACTCTGGGGCCAACGTCCTGACTTTC. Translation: CSVRDSGANVLTF.